The rows below give T cell receptor beta chains drawn from one sample of a study of Ad26.COV2.S vaccination and SARS-CoV-2 variants. Assay: immunoSEQ multiplex PCR; the TCRdb copy retains only in-frame clones and omits some. The data contain 350,000 to 500,000 clones, roughly 91% of them singletons. The specimen was peripheral blood, collected in a trial of Ad26.COV2.S vaccine versus placebo. These receptors were obtained from a person between 18 and 59 years old who received the Ad26.COV2.S COVID-19 vaccine or a placebo. Both conserved end residues are part of each CDR3. The D gene is left open where the match is weak. Clone size is stated in some rows and not others, as once, few, many or a class when expanded.

>-|TRBJ2-7|TRBV27|-
TGTGCCAGCAGTTTCGCGGACGCCGCCTCCTACGAGCAGTACTTC
CASSFADAASYEQYF
>-|TRBJ2-6|TRBV19|-
TGTGCCACCCGGGACCCCTTGAGGGCTGGGGCCAACGTCCTGACTTTC
CATRDPLRAGANVLTF
>-|TRBJ2-5|TRBV4-1|-
TGCGCCAGCAGCCTCCGTTTGGGGGAGCCCCAAGAGACCCAGTACTTC
CASSLRLGEPQETQYF
>-|TRBJ2-7|TRBV5-1|-
TGCGCCAGCAGCTTCAGCACAGGATCCTACGAGCAGTACTTC
CASSFSTGSYEQYF
>-|TRBJ1-2|TRBV7-2|TRBD1
TGTGCCAGCAGCCCTAACCCGGGACAGGGGAACTATGGCTACACCTTC
CASSPNPGQGNYGYTF
>-|TRBJ2-1|TRBV7-9|-
TGTGCCAGCAGCATGAGGGACACGGGGTGGTATGAGCAGTTCTTC
CASSMRDTGWYEQFF
>-|TRBJ2-7|TRBV5-5|TRBD1
TGTGCCAGCAGCTCCCTGGACAGGGGCCACTACGAGCAGTACTTC
CASSSLDRGHYEQYF
>-|TRBJ2-5|TRBV5-6|TRBD2
TGTGCCAGCAGGCTGCGGGGGGCGGCGGAGACCCAGTACTTC
CASRLRGAAETQYF
>-|TRBJ2-7|TRBV28|-
TGTGCCAGCAGCCTACAGGGGACGGGGGAATTCTACGAGCAGTACTTC
CASSLQGTGEFYEQYF
>-|TRBJ2-3|TRBV12-2|-
TGTGCAAGTCGCTTAAACAGCGGGAGGGGGACAGATACGCAGTATTTT
CASRLNSGRGTDTQYF
>-|TRBJ1-1|TRBV27|-
TGTGCCAGCAGTTTAAAGGGAATGAACACTGAAGCTTTCTTT
CASSLKGMNTEAFF
>-|TRBJ1-4|TRBV15|-
TGTGCCACCAGCGGGTCCGGGACGGTGAGAGAAAAACTGTTTTTT
CATSGSGTVREKLFF
>-|TRBJ2-2|TRBV5-4|-
TGTGCCAGCACCTGGGGGGCAGGACCGAACACCGGGGAGCTGTTTTTT
CASTWGAGPNTGELFF
>-|TRBJ2-7|TRBV6-2/TRBV6-3|TRBD1
TGTGCCAGCAGTTACGAGGGACAGGGGAAGCAGTACTTC
CASSYEGQGKQYF
>-|TRBJ2-2|TRBV10-3|-
TGTGCCATCAGTGGTTCCGAGACTCCCAACACCGGGGAGCTGTTTTTT
CAISGSETPNTGELFF
>-|TRBJ2-5|TRBV18|TRBD2
TGTGCCAGCTCACCACAAGCGGGACAAGAGACCCAGTACTTC
CASSPQAGQETQYF
>-|TRBJ2-7|TRBV7-9|-
TGTGCCAGCAGCTTAGCACGGCTAGCCTCCTACGAGCAGTACTTC
CASSLARLASYEQYF
>few|TRBJ1-1|TRBV10-3|-
TGTGCCATCAGTGAGTCTAGTCCCACTGAAGCTTTCTTT
CAISESSPTEAFF
>once|TRBJ2-3|TRBV27|-
TGTGCCAGCCGCGAGAGACCCGATACGCAGTATTTT
CASRERPDTQYF
>-|TRBJ1-1|TRBV2|-
TGTGCCAGCAGTGGCCCCAACACTGAAGCTTTCTTT
CASSGPNTEAFF
>once|TRBJ2-7|TRBV27|-
TGTGCCAGCAGTTCCAGATCCGGGGTGAGCTACGAGCAGTACTTC
CASSSRSGVSYEQYF
>-|TRBJ2-1|TRBV5-6|-
TGTGCCAGCAGCTTCGGGCAGCCAAGCTCCTACAATGAGCAGTTCTTC
CASSFGQPSSYNEQFF
>-|TRBJ2-3|TRBV5-4|-
TGTGCCAGCAGCTCCCGAAGGGGGGGCGGGGGACGCACAGATACGCAGTATTTT
CASSSRRGGGGRTDTQYF
>-|TRBJ1-1|TRBV5-5|-
TGTGCCAGCAGCTTGTTAGTACAGATGAACACTGAAGCTTTCTTT
CASSLLVQMNTEAFF
>few|TRBJ1-5|TRBV19|TRBD1
TGTGCCAGTGGACACGGGACAGGGGCACCCATTACCGGTCAGCCCCAGCATTTT
CASGHGTGAPITGQPQHF
>once|TRBJ2-7|TRBV9|TRBD1
TGTGCCAGCAGCGCAGATTTGGACAGGGGCCACGAGCAGTACTTC
CASSADLDRGHEQYF
>-|TRBJ2-6|TRBV9|-
TGTGCCAGCAGCGTAGTAGGGGGGGCTGGGGCCAACGTCCTGACTTTC
CASSVVGGAGANVLTF
>-|TRBJ1-5|TRBV7-9|-
TGTGCCAGCAGCTTATTTTCTGATCAGCCCCAGCATTTT
CASSLFSDQPQHF
>once|TRBJ2-1|TRBV5-4|-
TGTGCCAGCAGCTTTAGATCGAACAATGAGCAGTTCTTC
CASSFRSNNEQFF
>-|TRBJ2-5|TRBV15|TRBD2
TGTGCCACCAGCAGAGATAGGTCTAGCGGTCAAGAGACCCAGTACTTC
CATSRDRSSGQETQYF
>-|TRBJ1-2|TRBV21-1|-
TGTGCCAGCACCTCGACAGGAACCTATGGCTACACCTTC
CASTSTGTYGYTF
>-|TRBJ1-1|TRBV29-1|-
TGCAGCGTTGAAGATCGGGGCTCAACTTTGATAAGCACTGAAGCTTTCTTT
CSVEDRGSTLISTEAFF
>-|TRBJ1-2|TRBV7-2|-
TGTGCCAGCAGCTTATCTCGGGGGGTGGGTGGCTACACCTTC
CASSLSRGVGGYTF
>-|TRBJ2-5|TRBV5-1|-
TGCGCCAGCGCAATGAATAACAGGGACCAAGAGACCCAGTACTTC
CASAMNNRDQETQYF
>-|TRBJ2-7|TRBV27|-
TGTGCCAGCAGTTTCGGCTGGGTTGGGAACTACGAGCAGTACTTC
CASSFGWVGNYEQYF
>few|TRBJ1-4|TRBV3-1/TRBV3-2|-
TGTGCCAGCAGCCATTTGGGTGAAAAACTGTTTTTT
CASSHLGEKLFF